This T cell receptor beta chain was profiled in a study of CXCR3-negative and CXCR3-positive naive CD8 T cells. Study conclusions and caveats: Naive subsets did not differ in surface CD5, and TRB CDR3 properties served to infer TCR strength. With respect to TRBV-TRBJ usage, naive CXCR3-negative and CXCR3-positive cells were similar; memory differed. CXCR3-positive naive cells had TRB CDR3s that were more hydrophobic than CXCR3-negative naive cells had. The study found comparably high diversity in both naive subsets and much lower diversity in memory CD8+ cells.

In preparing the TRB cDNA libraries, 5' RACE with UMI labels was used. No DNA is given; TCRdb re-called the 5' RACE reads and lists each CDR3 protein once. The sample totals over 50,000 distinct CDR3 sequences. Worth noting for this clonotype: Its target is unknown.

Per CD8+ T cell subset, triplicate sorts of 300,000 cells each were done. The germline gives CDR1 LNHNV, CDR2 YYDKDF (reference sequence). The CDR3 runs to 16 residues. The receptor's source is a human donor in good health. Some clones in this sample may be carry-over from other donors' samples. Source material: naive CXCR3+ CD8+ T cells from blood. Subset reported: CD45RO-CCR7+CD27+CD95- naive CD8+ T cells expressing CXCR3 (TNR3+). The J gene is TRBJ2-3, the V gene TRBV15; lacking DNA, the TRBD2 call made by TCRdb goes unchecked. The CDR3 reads CATSRAQGEGTDTQYF. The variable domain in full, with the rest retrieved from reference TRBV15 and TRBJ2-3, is DAMVIQNPRYQVTQFGKPVTLSCSQTLNHNVMYWYQQKSSQAPKLLFHYYDKDFNNEADTPDNFQSRRPNTSFCFLDIRSPGLGDTAMYLCATSRAQGEGTDTQYFGPGTRLTVL.